The 5 T cell receptor beta chains below come from one sample, sequenced in a study of somatic mutations in cytotoxic T cells in rheumatoid arthritis. Sequencing used immunoSEQ multiplex PCR; TCRdb keeps in-frame clones, though not all of them. Counted here are roughly 13,000 clones, approximately 84% occurring once; the ten biggest clones make up around 7%. Sequenced material: CD8+ T cells sorted from blood. These receptors were taken from an adult with rheumatoid arthritis.

This chain links TRBV6-5 with TRBJ1-2, with 7 bases aligning to TRBD1. Germline assignment: CDR1 MNHEY and CDR2 SVGAGI. The CDR3 loop spans 12 amino acids. After removal of 6 bases from V and 8 bases from J, the junction contained 6 bases not matched to a gene. Written as DNA, the CDR3 is TGTGCCAGCAGGTCCGGGACAGCGGGCTACACCTTC. It yields the protein CASRSGTAGYTF.

The V call is TRBV4-1, the J call TRBJ1-4; 9 nucleotides match TRBD1. V lost 2 bases, J lost 4 bases, and 5 bases stayed unmatched. The germline V gene encodes CDR1 MGHRA and CDR2 YSYEKL. This CDR3 comprises 16 residues. The CDR3 sequence is CASSQKTGGNNEKLFF. As DNA, the CDR3 is TGCGCCAGCAGCCAAAAGACAGGGGGAAATAATGAAAAACTGTTTTTT.

The chain combines TRBV10-2 with TRBJ2-1; D might be TRBD1 or TRBD2, each matching 5 bases. CDR3 length equals 14 residues. Germline V gene lookup returns CDR1 WSHSY and CDR2 SAAADI. Trimming took off 0 bases at V and 9 bases at J, with 12 bases between the two ends. CDR3 in amino acids: CASSESRGTVEQFF. The CDR3 nucleotides read TGCGCCAGCAGTGAGTCGAGAGGGACCGTTGAGCAGTTCTTC.

The chain links TRBV4-2 to TRBJ2-1, with 10 positions matching TRBD1. This CDR3 comprises 19 residues. Germline V gene lookup returns CDR1 LGHNA and CDR2 YNFKEQ. The V segment lost 0 bases and the J segment 0 bases; nucleotides outside the gene matches: 8. CDR3 loop: CASSQEDRGRGSSYNEQFF. CDR3 sequence (DNA): TGTGCCAGCAGCCAAGAAGACAGGGGGCGAGGTAGCTCCTACAATGAGCAGTTCTTC.

The V gene is TRBV9, the J gene TRBJ2-1; 10 bases line up with TRBD2. Germline assignment: CDR1 SGDLS and CDR2 YYNGEE. The CDR3 is made up of 17 amino acids. After removal of 0 bases from V and 8 bases from J, the junction contained 11 bases not matched to a gene. The DNA for the CDR3 is TGTGCCAGCAGCGTAGATATTAGCGGGGGGTCCAATCATGAGCAGTTCTTC. Its protein is CASSVDISGGSNHEQFF.